This T cell receptor beta chain stems from a study of T cell responses to AZD1222 COVID-19 vaccine. Across the whole study: Both about-4-week and about-12-week second-dose recipients were combined. Study-wide results and limits: Variant regions that are unmutated are reportedly the target of nearly half of spike-specific TCRs. White British donors predominated, females outnumbered males, and clonal diversity was possibly underestimated. There were repertoire samples only from the period after the peak T cell response.

The germline V gene encodes CDR1 ENHRY and CDR2 SYGVKD. The CDR3 runs 20 residues. With V trimmed by 6 bases and J by 0 bases, 22 bases remained unmatched. About this clone itself: Its antigen is unidentified.

TCRdb keeps only in-frame clones here, not all; method: immunoSEQ multiplex PCR. This sample has fewer than 100,000 clones, with roughly nine tenths found just once. J is TRBJ2-7 and V is TRBV10-3; 8 nucleotides line up with TRBD2. The receptor's source is an adult in good health. Sequenced material: peripheral blood, taken on day 0 of AZD1222 vaccination. Here the CDR3 reads CAIRIGTSGDYPYSSYEQYF. The CDR3 DNA is TGTGCCATCAGAATTGGTACTAGCGGCGATTATCCCTATAGCTCCTACGAGCAGTACTTC.